What follows are 15 T cell receptor beta chains derived from one specimen sequenced in a study of CD8 T cell repertoires and HIV-1 epitope variants. TCRdb's table, derived via immunoSEQ multiplex PCR, lists solely in-frame clones and lacks some. The sample holds roughly 5,000 clones, roughly two thirds seen once. Their antigens remain unidentified. The sequencing input was cultured CD8+ T cells derived from PBMCs. These receptor sequences come from a male donor with HIV.

This clone has only a few counts. J is TRBJ1-6 and V is TRBV28; D is ambiguous. V dropped 2 bases and J dropped 3 bases, with 8 bases sitting between them. This CDR3 spans 15 amino acids. Germline V gene sequence: CDR1 MDHEN, CDR2 SYDVKM. CDR3 in DNA: TGTGCCAGCAGTTTAGAGGGTAACTATAATTCACCCCTCCACTTT. It translates to CASSLEGNYNSPLHF.

This clone was counted only a few times. The chain has TRBV11-2 and TRBJ2-1, with 7 bases lining up with TRBD1. The CDR3 has 15 amino acids. Per the germline V gene, CDR1 is SGHAT and CDR2 is FQNNGV. After removal of 1 base from V and 7 bases from J, the junction contained 7 bases not matched to a gene. The CDR3: CASSLVRGILNEQFF. The CDR3 nucleotides are TGTGCCAGCAGCTTAGTCAGGGGGATTTTAAATGAGCAGTTCTTC.

The V and J genes are TRBV5-5 and TRBJ1-4, with 7 bases lining up with TRBD1. Per germline, CDR1 SGHKS and CDR2 YYEKEE (reference sequence). Losses at the gene ends were 4 bases for V and 4 bases for J; bases not matched to a gene: 1. This CDR3 region has 13 residues. CDR3 sequence reads: CASSRDSNEKLFF. The CDR3 bases are TGTGCCAGCAGCCGGGACAGTAATGAAAAACTGTTTTTT.

This clone is a singleton in its sample. The chain joins TRBV6-1 to TRBJ2-3; 8 nucleotides agree with TRBD1. Per germline, CDR1 MNHNS and CDR2 SASEGT. The junction had 6 bases not matched to a gene; V was cut back by 3 bases and J by 4 bases. CDR3 size: 15 residues. The CDR3 here is CASSDRQGKADTQYF. The CDR3 coding sequence is TGTGCCAGCAGTGATAGACAGGGGAAAGCAGATACGCAGTATTTT.

This clone turned up a few times. The chain recombines TRBV28 with TRBJ1-5, with D uncertain. Germline loops: CDR1 MDHEN, CDR2 SYDVKM. The CDR3 is 13 residues long. V was pared by 2 bases and J by 3 bases, with 5 bases between. Here the CDR3 DNA reads TGTGCCAGCAGTTTACTAATCAATCAGCCCCAGCATTTT. Its translation is CASSLLINQPQHF.

The CDR3 nucleotides read TGTGCCAGCAGCTTAGACAGGGGGCCTCCTTACTTATATGGCTACACCTTC. Encoded protein: CASSLDRGPPYLYGYTF. The genes are TRBV7-3 and TRBJ1-2, with TRBD1 matching over 10 bases. With 2 bases clipped from V and 5 bases from J, the junction kept 11 bases outside the gene matches. This CDR3 has 17 amino acids. Per the germline V gene, CDR1 is SGHTA and CDR2 is FQGTGA.

This clone was seen a handful of times. V and J are TRBV27 and TRBJ1-4, with a weak D call TRBD1 (5 bases). The CDR3 covers 17 residues. Germline V gene lookup returns CDR1 MNHEY and CDR2 SMNVEV (reference sequence). Between the trimmed V and J ends, which lost 8 bases and 3 bases, there was a span of 22 bases. CDR3 coding DNA: TGTGCCAGCGCCTTTAGAGGGTTGGGACGGGCTAATGAAAAACTGTTTTTT. It specifies CASAFRGLGRANEKLFF.

The chain employs TRBV7-8 and TRBJ2-7, with D tentatively TRBD1 (7 bases). The CDR3 consists of 13 residues. V shed 2 bases and J shed 5 bases, with 10 bases lying between them. The germline gives CDR1 SGHVS, CDR2 FQNEAQ. CDR3 amino acids: CASSLQGGDEQYF. DNA of the CDR3: TGTGCCAGCAGCTTACAGGGGGGAGACGAGCAGTACTTC.

J is TRBJ1-1 and V is TRBV5-4; D may be TRBD1 (5 bases). The CDR3 has 17 amino acids. The germline V gene has CDR1 SGHNT and CDR2 YYREEE (reference sequence). Trimming left V 8 bases short and J 1 base short, with 24 bases between. CDR3 DNA: TGTGCCAGTCCAGCCGCGGCTACTCTGGACACGAACACTGAAGCTTTCTTT. Its protein product is CASPAAATLDTNTEAFF.

The rearrangement links TRBV5-4 to TRBJ1-5; 11 bases agree with TRBD1. Germline V gene data show CDR1 as SGHNT and CDR2 as YYREEE (reference sequence). CDR3 length: 16 residues. After removal of 4 bases from V and 2 bases from J, the junction contained 5 bases not matched to a gene. CDR3 amino acids: CASSADRGLGNQPQHF. CDR3 in DNA: TGTGCCAGCAGCGCGGACAGGGGGCTTGGCAATCAGCCCCAGCATTTT. Full variable domain (outside the CDR3, taken from reference TRBV5-4 and TRBJ1-5): ETGVTQSPTHLIKTRGQQVTLRCSSQSGHNTVSWYQQALGQGPQFIFQYYREEENGRGNFPPRFSGLQFPNYSSELNVNALELDDSALYLCASSADRGLGNQPQHFGDGTRLSIL.

This clone was seen only a few times. The V call is TRBV2, the J call TRBJ1-3; the match to TRBD1 covers 11 bases. This CDR3 has 17 residues. After removal of 3 bases from V and 1 base from J, the junction contained 5 bases not matched to a gene. CDR1 SNHLY and CDR2 FYNNEI come from the germline V gene. The CDR3 protein is CASSDIGQGASGNTIYF. DNA of the CDR3: TGTGCCAGCAGTGATATCGGACAGGGGGCTTCTGGAAACACCATATATTTT.

J is TRBJ2-2 and V is TRBV30, with 9 positions matching TRBD1. The CDR3 length is 13 residues. Germline CDR1 is GTSNPN and CDR2 is SVGIG (reference sequence). CDR3 in amino acids: CAKDRGNTGELFF. The CDR3 nucleotides read TGTGCAAAGGACAGGGGGAACACCGGGGAGCTGTTTTTT. The full variable domain, its missing parts supplied by reference TRBV30 and TRBJ2-2, is SQTIHQWPATLVQPVGSPLSLECTVEGTSNPNLYWYRQAAGRGLQLLFYSVGIGQISSEVPQNLSASRPQDRQFILSSKKLLLSDSGFYLCAKDRGNTGELFFGEGSRLTVL.

The chain has TRBV5-1 and TRBJ1-1; D is uncertain. The CDR3 sequence is 13 residues long. CDR1 and CDR2 (germline): SGHRS, YFSETQ. V dropped 2 bases and J dropped 4 bases, with 9 bases sitting between them. The CDR3 DNA follows: TGCGCCAGCAGCTTCTCCGGGCCCACTGAAGCTTTCTTT. Translation: CASSFSGPTEAFF.

This clone was recorded only once. The rearrangement uses TRBV20-1 and TRBJ1-1; D not resolved. Germline V lookup: CDR1 DFQATT, CDR2 SNEGSKA (reference sequence). The length of the CDR3 is 10 residues. Trimming removed 5 bases at V and 8 bases at J, with 9 bases between. The CDR3 spells CSASYPEAFF. CDR3 nucleotides: TGCAGTGCTTCATATCCCGAAGCTTTCTTT.

The gene calls are TRBV9 and TRBJ2-2; a weak D match, TRBD2 (6 bases). The germline V and J ends were trimmed by 0 bases and 0 bases, with 12 bases remaining between them. CDR1 is SGDLS, CDR2 YYNGEE, per germline. The CDR3 is made up of 17 amino acids. In DNA form, the CDR3 reads TGTGCCAGCAGCGTAGCTAGGGGAGGAACGAACACCGGGGAGCTGTTTTTT. This codes for CASSVARGGTNTGELFF.